The 20 T cell receptor beta chains below were found in one sample sequenced in a study of OX40 agonist ivuxolimab in advanced cancers. Measured with immunoSEQ multiplex PCR; TCRdb has only the in-frame clones, and not every one. This table has 70,000 or so clones, about 90% appearing once. Source: CD4+ or CD8+ T cells sorted from blood, taken in a trial of the OX40 agonist ivuxolimab. The origin of the receptors is an adult with an advanced solid tumor such as melanoma, head and neck, liver or kidney cancer.

The rearrangement joins TRBV7-8 to TRBJ2-1; the match to TRBD1 covers 7 bases. CDR3 length: 13 residues. The V segment lost 4 bases and the J segment 5 bases; nucleotides outside the gene matches: 2. Germline V gene data show CDR1 as SGHVS and CDR2 as FQNEAQ. The CDR3 loop reads CASSYQGDNEQFF. The CDR3 bases are TGTGCCAGCAGCTACCAGGGGGACAATGAGCAGTTCTTC.

The rearrangement links TRBV19 to TRBJ2-1, with a weak D call TRBD2 (5 bases). The CDR3 covers 15 residues. From germline, CDR1 is LNHDA and CDR2 SQIVND (reference sequence). Deletions cut 0 bases from V and 7 bases from J, with 13 bases between. CDR3 DNA: TGTGCCAGTAGTATAGATCTGGCTAGCATGAATGAGCAGTTCTTC. Amino acid sequence: CASSIDLASMNEQFF.

V is TRBV9 and J is TRBJ2-2; the D is unclear. This CDR3 is built from 14 residues. Trimming removed 0 bases from V and 7 bases from J, with 10 bases in between. Germline values: CDR1 SGDLS, CDR2 YYNGEE. In DNA form, the CDR3 reads TGTGCCAGCAGCGTAGATTCTCAGGTCGGGGAGCTGTTTTTT. Translation: CASSVDSQVGELFF.

This chain joins TRBV29-1 and TRBJ1-1; 7 bases are shared with TRBD1. Unmatched junction bases numbered 2, after V lost 7 bases and J lost 0 bases. The CDR3 spans 12 residues. The germline gives CDR1 SQVTM, CDR2 ANQGSEA. The CDR3 region is CSAGQVNTEAFF. The CDR3 DNA is TGCAGCGCTGGACAGGTGAACACTGAAGCTTTCTTT.

This clone showed up just once. The rearrangement uses TRBV18 and TRBJ1-2; D gene ambiguous. The V end lost 3 bases, the J end lost 0 bases, and 5 bases lay between the germline ends. This CDR3 contains 13 residues. Germline V lookup: CDR1 KGHSH, CDR2 LQKENI. CDR3: CASSPSANYGYTF. CDR3 bases: TGTGCCAGCTCACCCTCTGCTAACTATGGCTACACCTTC. The full variable domain, in which reference TRBV18 and TRBJ1-2 provide the parts outside the CDR3, is NAGVMQNPRHLVRRRGQEARLRCSPMKGHSHVYWYRQLPEEGLKFMVYLQKENIIDESGMPKERFSAEFPKEGPSILRIQQVVRGDSAAYFCASSPSANYGYTFGSGTRLTVV.

The V gene is TRBV10-1, the J gene TRBJ2-1; 16 bases match TRBD2. The CDR3 contains 18 residues. Germline V lookup: CDR1 WNHNN, CDR2 SYGVQD (reference sequence). V was pared by 3 bases and J by 2 bases, with 4 bases of the junction left unmatched. The CDR3 DNA sequence: TGCGCCAGCAGTGACCCCGGGACTAGCGGGAGGGCCTACAATGAGCAGTTCTTC. Protein product: CASSDPGTSGRAYNEQFF.

The chain combines TRBV7-2 with TRBJ2-1, with D possibly matching TRBD2 (6 bases). V lost 6 bases, J lost 0 bases, and 12 bases lay in between. Germline-derived CDR1 and CDR2 are SGHTA and FQGNSA. CDR3 length: 15 amino acids. CDR3 DNA: TGTGCCAGCAGACAAGGGACTCACTCCTACAATGAGCAGTTCTTC. Translation: CASRQGTHSYNEQFF.

The chain carries TRBV28 and TRBJ2-1; 9 positions agree with TRBD2. Per germline, CDR1 MDHEN and CDR2 SYDVKM. V lost 6 bases, J lost 3 bases, and 12 bases stayed unmatched. This CDR3 contains 17 residues. Here the CDR3 reads CASSSAVAGVDYNEQFF. Written as DNA, the CDR3 is TGTGCCAGCAGCTCGGCGGTAGCGGGAGTAGACTACAATGAGCAGTTCTTC.

The chain recombines TRBV5-1 with TRBJ2-3; 11 bases map to TRBD2. Trimming removed 1 base from V and 4 bases from J; junction bases left unmatched: 5. CDR3 size: 16 residues. Germline lookup yields CDR1 SGHRS and CDR2 YFSETQ. The CDR3 loop reads CASSLTSGSPADTQYF. The CDR3 nucleotides are TGCGCCAGCAGCTTGACTAGCGGGAGTCCTGCAGATACGCAGTATTTT.

The chain recombines TRBV28 with TRBJ2-5; 14 bases match TRBD2. CDR3 length: 18 residues. J was trimmed by 1 base and V by 7 bases; bases with no gene match: 11. Germline V lookup: CDR1 MDHEN, CDR2 SYDVKM. Here the CDR3 DNA reads TGTGCCAGCATCCCCGGGACTAGCGGGGGACTACTCCAAGAGACCCAGTACTTC. As protein: CASIPGTSGGLLQETQYF.

This clone was recorded once. The rearrangement uses TRBV19 and TRBJ2-1; 9 bases line up with TRBD2. Germline lookup yields CDR1 LNHDA and CDR2 SQIVND (reference sequence). V trimming: 1 base; J trimming: 4 bases; junction bases outside the gene matches: 8. The length of the CDR3 is 17 residues. The CDR3 protein is CASSIALYSGRYNEQFF. CDR3 in DNA: TGTGCCAGTAGTATAGCCCTCTATAGCGGGAGATACAATGAGCAGTTCTTC.

V usage is TRBV4-1 and J usage is TRBJ1-1; TRBD1 is a possible D gene (5 bases). Trimming shortened V by 0 bases and J by 0 bases, and 17 bases separated the two germline ends. The germline CDR1 and CDR2 sequences are MGHRA and YSYEKL. The CDR3 sequence is 18 residues long. CDR3 protein: CASSQDPLQRQMNTEAFF. The CDR3 DNA follows: TGCGCCAGCAGCCAAGATCCCCTTCAGAGACAGATGAACACTGAAGCTTTCTTT.

The chain links TRBV5-4 to TRBJ2-1; the D gene is possibly TRBD1 (6 bases). The CDR3 loop spans 11 amino acids. V lost 5 bases and J 9 bases, leaving 9 bases between the germline ends. Germline CDR1 is SGHNT and CDR2 is YYREEE (reference sequence). The chain's CDR3 is CASRQGGEQFF. The CDR3, as DNA: TGTGCCAGCAGACAGGGCGGTGAGCAGTTCTTC. Full variable domain (remainder filled in from reference TRBV5-4 and TRBJ2-1): ETGVTQSPTHLIKTRGQQVTLRCSSQSGHNTVSWYQQALGQGPQFIFQYYREEENGRGNFPPRFSGLQFPNYSSELNVNALELDDSALYLCASRQGGEQFFGPGTRLTVL.

This chain joins TRBV5-5 and TRBJ1-2; 11 nucleotides agree with TRBD1. Germline trimming cut 3 bases from V and 4 bases from J; bases unmatched to any gene: 2. The CDR3 covers 14 residues. Germline V gene lookup returns CDR1 SGHKS and CDR2 YYEKEE (reference sequence). The CDR3 loop reads CASSWGTGGYGYTF. Here the CDR3 DNA reads TGTGCCAGCAGCTGGGGGACAGGGGGCTATGGCTACACCTTC.

The rearrangement uses TRBV25-1 and TRBJ2-1, with D unclear. The germline CDR1 and CDR2 sequences are MGHDK and SYGVNS. The CDR3 has 12 amino acids. V was clipped by 3 bases and J by 5 bases, with 5 bases between them. CDR3 amino acids: CASSDQHNEQFF. CDR3 in DNA: TGTGCCAGCAGTGACCAACACAATGAGCAGTTCTTC.

The chain uses TRBV6-6 and TRBJ2-3, with 10 bases identical to TRBD2. Germline CDR1 and CDR2: MNHNY and SVGAGI (reference sequence). The CDR3 runs to 16 residues. J was trimmed by 4 bases and V by 0 bases; bases with no gene match: 4. CDR3 sequence: CASSYSPSGRSDTQYF. In DNA form, the CDR3 reads TGTGCCAGCAGTTACTCTCCTAGCGGGAGATCAGATACGCAGTATTTT.

The rearrangement links TRBV11-2 to TRBJ1-6; D is perhaps TRBD1 (5 bases). The CDR3 runs to 16 residues. The germline CDR1 and CDR2 sequences are SGHAT and FQNNGV. V lost 1 base and J lost 5, with 12 bases in between. CDR3 sequence: CASSLGYGGNNSPLHF. The CDR3 region has the DNA TGTGCCAGCAGCTTAGGTTATGGGGGAAATAATTCACCCCTCCACTTT.

The chain recombines TRBV7-9 with TRBJ1-6; no firm D call. Trimming removed 1 base from V and 10 bases from J, with 5 bases in between. The CDR3 runs 12 residues. The V gene's germline CDR1 is SEHNR and CDR2 FQNEAQ (reference sequence). The CDR3 region has the DNA TGTGCCAGCAGCTTAGGCTACTCACCCCTCCACTTT. It yields the protein CASSLGYSPLHF.

This clone was detected a few times. V gene TRBV25-1 combines with J gene TRBJ2-3; weak D call: TRBD1 (5 bases). V lost 4 bases and J lost 6, with 11 bases in between. Germline V gene lookup returns CDR1 MGHDK and CDR2 SYGVNS. There are 13 residues in the CDR3. Here the CDR3 reads CASSVGARDTQYF. The CDR3 coding sequence is TGTGCCAGCAGTGTAGGGGCTCGGGATACGCAGTATTTT. The full variable domain, in which reference TRBV25-1 and TRBJ2-3 provide the parts outside the CDR3, is EADIYQTPRYLVIGTGKKITLECSQTMGHDKMYWYQQDPGMELHLIHYSYGVNSTEKGDLSSESTVSRIRTEHFPLTLESARPSHTSQYLCASSVGARDTQYFGPGTRLTVL.

This chain connects TRBV21-1 to TRBJ1-1; the DNA was not used to check the table's D call, TRBD1. TRBV21-1 is deemed a pseudogene. This CDR3 comprises 15 residues. Here the CDR3 reads CASSFRDREDTEAFF. As DNA, the CDR3 is TGTGCCAGCAGCTTCCGGGACAGGGAGGACACTGAAGCTTTCTTT.